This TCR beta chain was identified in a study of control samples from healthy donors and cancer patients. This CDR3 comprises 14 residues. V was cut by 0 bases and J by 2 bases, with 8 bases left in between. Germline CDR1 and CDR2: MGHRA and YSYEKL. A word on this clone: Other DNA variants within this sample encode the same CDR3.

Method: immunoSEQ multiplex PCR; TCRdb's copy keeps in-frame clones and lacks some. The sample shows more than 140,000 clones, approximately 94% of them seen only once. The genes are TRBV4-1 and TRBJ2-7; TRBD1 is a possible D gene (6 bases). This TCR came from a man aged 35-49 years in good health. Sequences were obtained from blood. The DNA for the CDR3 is TGCGCCAGCAGCCAAGACGACAGGACCTACGAGCAGTACTTC. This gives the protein CASSQDDRTYEQYF.